Below are 26 T cell receptor beta chains sequenced from a single sample in a study of T-cell reconstitution after alpha-beta-depleted transplantation in children. Unique molecular identifiers were incorporated into the prepared TCRbeta library. TCRdb called the PCR reads again in MiXCR, with one record for every CDR3 protein. The repertoire has about 170,000 distinct CDR3 sequences, 11% of them found once; the top ten carry less than 15%. The sequences come from PBMCs, collected before TCRalphabeta/CD19-depleted stem cell transplant. Source of these receptors: a boy younger than 10 with acute myeloid leukemia, due to receive a stem cell transplant.

This clonotype was seen at least ten times. The rearrangement joins TRBV5-5 to TRBJ2-7; D remains unclear. Germline loops: CDR1 SGHKS, CDR2 YYEKEE (reference sequence). This CDR3 spans 11 amino acids. The V gene lost 4 bases and the J gene lost 4 bases, with 6 bases spanning the gap. The CDR3 protein is CASSMGYEQYV. In DNA form, the CDR3 reads TGTGCCAGCAGCATGGGGTACGAGCAGTACGTC.

This clonotype was picked up many times. The chain is built from TRBV5-1 and TRBJ1-4, with 7 bases aligning to TRBD1. Losses at the gene ends were 4 bases for V and 6 bases for J; bases not matched to a gene: 12. Germline CDR1 SGHRS, CDR2 YFSETQ. The CDR3 spans 16 residues. The CDR3 DNA reads TGCGCCAGCAGCGGGACCTGGGACAGATCGGATGAAAAACTGTTTTTT. Its translation: CASSGTWDRSDEKLFF.

This clonotype came up a few times. At one boundary the junction diverges from the germline segment, which might be a read error. The chain's CDR3 is CASSFGRGSYNEQFF. CDR3 nucleotides: TGTGCTAGCAGCTTCGGTCGGGGCTCCTACAATGAGCAGTTCTTC. The chain has TRBV7-7 and TRBJ2-1; D is possibly TRBD2 (5 bases). CDR1 SSHAT and CDR2 FNYEAQ come from the germline V gene (reference sequence). The CDR3 loop spans 15 amino acids.

This clonotype occurred many times. V and J are TRBV12-3 or TRBV12-4 and TRBJ2-4; the D gene is possibly TRBD1 (5 bases). V dropped 5 bases and J dropped 5 bases, with 7 bases sitting between them. This CDR3 is built from 12 residues. The CDR3 reads CASSIRENIQYF. CDR3 in DNA: TGTGCCAGCAGTATCAGGGAAAACATTCAGTACTTC.

This clonotype has a count of ten or more. The chain couples TRBV7-2 to TRBJ2-2; possibly TRBD2 for D (5 bases). Germline V CDR1 and CDR2: SGHTA, FQGNSA. CDR3 length: 15 amino acids. V shed 0 bases and J shed 5 bases, with 10 bases lying between them. CDR3 sequence (DNA): TGTGCCAGCAGCTTAGCGGGAGTAGGAACCGGGGAGCTGTTTTTT. Protein product: CASSLAGVGTGELFF.

This clonotype showed up many times. The chain combines TRBV9 with TRBJ1-1, with 7 bases that match TRBD1. Trimming took 4 bases from V and 4 from J; bases not matched to a gene: 4. The CDR3 covers 13 residues. Germline V CDR1 and CDR2: SGDLS, YYNGEE. The CDR3 here is CASSLRQGTEAFF. In DNA form, the CDR3 reads TGTGCCAGCAGCTTGAGACAGGGCACTGAAGCTTTCTTT.

The genes are TRBV28 and TRBJ2-7; no reliable D call. The CDR3 runs to 12 residues. The V end was cut by 6 bases, the J end by 4 bases, with 10 bases between. Germline lookup yields CDR1 MDHEN and CDR2 SYDVKM. For the CDR3, the DNA is TGTGCCAGCAGCCGGGTAGGGTACGAGCAGTACTTC. As protein: CASSRVGYEQYF.

This clonotype came up many times. The chain combines TRBV19 with TRBJ2-5; the D is unclear. Germline V gene sequence: CDR1 LNHDA, CDR2 SQIVND (reference sequence). Trimming pared 6 bases from V and 5 bases from J, leaving 16 bases between. The CDR3 sequence is 14 residues long. The chain's CDR3 is CASSGRKVGETQYF. In DNA, the CDR3 is TGTGCCAGTAGCGGGCGGAAGGTAGGGGAGACCCAGTACTTC. The full variable domain, its missing parts supplied by reference TRBV19 and TRBJ2-5, is DGGITQSPKYLFRKEGQNVTLSCEQNLNHDAMYWYRQDPGQGLRLIYYSQIVNDFQKGDIAEGYSVSREKKESFPLTVTSAQKNPTAFYLCASSGRKVGETQYFGPGTRLLVL.

This clonotype was seen ten or more times. The rearrangement joins TRBV5-1 to TRBJ1-1, with D unclear. The germline CDR1 and CDR2 sequences are SGHRS and YFSETQ. This CDR3 has 12 amino acids. The V end was cut by 1 base, the J end by 6 bases, with 7 bases between. CDR3 sequence (DNA): TGCGCCAGCAGCTTGTGGCCTTCTGAAGCTTTCTTT. This codes for CASSLWPSEAFF.

With respect to this clonotype: This may arise from a read error, as a much more abundant clone is one base away. The rearrangement links TRBV29-1 to TRBJ2-5; 10 nucleotides match TRBD2. This CDR3 has 16 amino acids. CDR1 is SQVTM and CDR2 is ANQGSEA in the germline V gene. J lost 6 bases, V lost 6 bases, and 16 bases had no gene match. The DNA of the CDR3 is TGCAGCGTGGCCGCTCGTGGTCTAGCGGGAGCGAAGACCCAGTACTTC. Protein product: CSVAARGLAGAKTQYF. Full variable domain (remainder filled in from reference TRBV29-1 and TRBJ2-5): SAVISQKPSRDICQRGTSLTIQCQVDSQVTMMFWYRQQPGQSLTLIATANQGSEATYESGFVIDKFPISRPNLTFSTLTVSNMSPEDSSIYLCSVAARGLAGAKTQYFGPGTRLLVL.

This clonotype was observed many times. The J gene is TRBJ1-2, the V gene TRBV27, with 10 bases fitting TRBD1. The CDR3 has 15 residues. The germline V gene encodes CDR1 MNHEY and CDR2 SMNVEV (reference sequence). J was trimmed by 5 bases and V by 4 bases; bases with no gene match: 7. The CDR3: CASSSLTGGEYGYTF. CDR3 in DNA: TGTGCCAGCAGTTCCCTGACAGGGGGCGAGTATGGCTACACCTTC.

A remark on this clonotype: A much larger clone differs from this one at a single base, so this may be a read error. V and J are TRBV5-1 and TRBJ2-7; 7 nucleotides align to TRBD1. There are 13 residues in the CDR3. The germline gives CDR1 SGHRS, CDR2 YFSETQ. The CDR3 nucleotides are TGCGCCAGCCGTCGGACAGGTTCCTACGAGCAGTGCTTC. This sequence encodes CASRRTGSYEQCF.

This clonotype was counted at least ten times. The V call is TRBV5-1, the J call TRBJ1-3; D remains ambiguous. The CDR3 loop spans 14 amino acids. Germline values: CDR1 SGHRS, CDR2 YFSETQ. Deletions cut 4 bases from V and 3 bases from J, with 11 bases between. CDR3 sequence reads: CASSPIGDGNTIYF. The CDR3 bases are TGCGCCAGCAGCCCCATTGGGGATGGAAACACCATATATTTT.

This clonotype was detected ten times or more. The rearrangement links TRBV12-3 or TRBV12-4 to TRBJ1-5; D unresolved. V was clipped by 3 bases and J by 7 bases, with 13 bases between them. This CDR3 has 14 residues. The CDR3 sequence is CASSFGWRGQPQHF. The DNA for the CDR3 is TGTGCCAGCAGTTTCGGGTGGAGAGGGCAGCCCCAGCATTTT.

This clonotype showed up many times. This chain connects TRBV12-3 or TRBV12-4 to TRBJ1-1; D remains ambiguous. V lost 8 bases to trimming and J lost 0 bases, with 16 bases between them. CDR3 length: 15 residues. DNA for the CDR3: TGTGCCAGCCTCCCTGGAGGAACCATGAACACTGAAGCTTTCTTT. Protein sequence: CASLPGGTMNTEAFF.

The chain combines TRBV30 with TRBJ2-3; 7 nucleotides match TRBD2. The CDR3 is 16 amino acids. Trimming cost V 0 bases and J 2 bases; bases outside gene matches: 8. Germline V lookup: CDR1 GTSNPN, CDR2 SVGIG (reference sequence). CDR3 nucleotide sequence: TGTGCCTGGAGTGTACTAACTAGCGTGCTCACAGATACGCAGTATTTT. This translates into CAWSVLTSVLTDTQYF.

This clonotype was seen only a few times. This chain connects TRBV18 to TRBJ1-1; D is uncertain. CDR3 size: 13 residues. Germline-derived CDR1 and CDR2 are KGHSH and LQKENI. Trimming pared 2 bases from V and 4 bases from J, leaving 8 bases between. The CDR3 DNA sequence: TGTGCCAGCTCACCAAGTGTGTCCACTGAAGCTTTCTTT. Amino acid sequence: CASSPSVSTEAFF. Full variable domain (remainder filled in from reference TRBV18 and TRBJ1-1): NAGVMQNPRHLVRRRGQEARLRCSPMKGHSHVYWYRQLPEEGLKFMVYLQKENIIDESGMPKERFSAEFPKEGPSILRIQQVVRGDSAAYFCASSPSVSTEAFFGQGTRLTVV.

This clonotype was recorded at least ten times. The chain recombines TRBV7-9 with TRBJ2-7; D uncertain. V shed 5 bases and J shed 3 bases, with 8 bases lying between them. The CDR3 has 12 amino acids. Germline lookup yields CDR1 SEHNR and CDR2 FQNEAQ (reference sequence). The CDR3 nucleotides read TGTGCCAGCAGCCTTGATCACTACGAGCAGTACTTC. This sequence encodes CASSLDHYEQYF.

At least ten counts were recorded for this clonotype. The chain carries TRBV12-3 or TRBV12-4 and TRBJ1-5; D remains unclear. V gave up 2 bases and J gave up 1 base, with 6 bases separating them. This CDR3 spans 14 amino acids. CDR3 in DNA: TGTGCCAGCAGTTTACGGCGGAGCAATCAGCCCCAGCATTTT. It is translated as CASSLRRSNQPQHF.

This clonotype has ten or more counts. The chain has TRBV7-2 and TRBJ2-7; 8 bases are shared with TRBD1. Germline CDR1 SGHTA, CDR2 FQGNSA. Trimming removed 1 base from V and 4 bases from J; junction bases left unmatched: 9. This CDR3 has 16 residues. The DNA of the CDR3 is TGTGCCAGCAGCTTAGACTCCCGGACAGGGCTATACGAGCAGTACTTC. This encodes CASSLDSRTGLYEQYF. Combining the CDR3 with reference TRBV7-2 and TRBJ2-7 gives the whole variable domain GAGVSQSPSNKVTEKGKDVELRCDPISGHTALYWYRQSLGQGLEFLIYFQGNSAPDKSGLPSDRFSAERTGGSVSTLTIQRTQQEDSAVYLCASSLDSRTGLYEQYFGPGTRLTVT.

This sequence joins TRBV2 and TRBJ1-4; 7 bases are shared with TRBD1. The V gene's germline CDR1 is SNHLY and CDR2 FYNNEI. The ends lost 6 bases at V and 8 bases at J; junction bases unmatched: 6. CDR3 length: 13 amino acids. DNA for the CDR3: TGTGCCAGCAGAGGGACAGTGGGGGAAAAACTGTTTTTT. This gives the protein CASRGTVGEKLFF. The full variable domain, completed using reference TRBV2 and TRBJ1-4, is EPEVTQTPSHQVTQMGQEVILRCVPISNHLYFYWYRQILGQKVEFLVSFYNNEISEKSEIFDDQFSVERPDGSNFTLKIRSTKLEDSAMYFCASRGTVGEKLFFGSGTQLSVL.

This clonotype was recorded at least ten times. The chain combines TRBV10-2 with TRBJ2-7; 8 nucleotides align to TRBD2. Unmatched junction bases numbered 13, after V lost 10 bases and J lost 2 bases. CDR1 is WSHSY and CDR2 is SAAADI in the germline V gene. This CDR3 has 15 amino acids. The CDR3 reads CATRGAKTSAYEQYF. The CDR3 DNA reads TGCGCCACTAGGGGGGCTAAGACTAGCGCCTACGAGCAGTACTTC.

This clonotype was picked up many times. The chain has TRBV7-3 and TRBJ2-3, with D unclear. The CDR3 runs to 14 residues. V was clipped by 2 bases and J by 4 bases, with 10 bases between them. The germline V gene has CDR1 SGHTA and CDR2 FQGTGA. The CDR3, as DNA: TGTGCCAGCAGCTTAGAAGTGGGCGCAGATACGCAGTATTTT. Its protein product is CASSLEVGADTQYF.

This clonotype was seen at least ten times. The chain has TRBV12-3 or TRBV12-4 and TRBJ2-7; 12 nucleotides align to TRBD2. The CDR3 has 13 amino acids. V lost 6 bases to trimming and J lost 4 bases; unmatched junction nucleotides: 1. The CDR3 DNA sequence: TGTGCCAGCAGGACTAGCGGGAGATACGAGCAGTACTTC. Translated, it gives CASRTSGRYEQYF.

This clonotype appeared many times. The chain is built from TRBV2 and TRBJ1-5; D gene unclear. Deletions cut 1 base from V and 2 bases from J, with 6 bases between. The CDR3 covers 14 residues. Germline assignment: CDR1 SNHLY and CDR2 FYNNEI. In DNA, the CDR3 is TGTGCCAGCAGTGAAGAGCCGGGCAATCAGCCCCAGCATTTT. It specifies CASSEEPGNQPQHF. Supplemented by reference TRBV2 and TRBJ1-5, the full variable domain reads EPEVTQTPSHQVTQMGQEVILRCVPISNHLYFYWYRQILGQKVEFLVSFYNNEISEKSEIFDDQFSVERPDGSNFTLKIRSTKLEDSAMYFCASSEEPGNQPQHFGDGTRLSIL.

This clonotype was found once. This sequence may be a read error, since a much larger clone differs from it by one base. The chain carries TRBV10-2 and TRBJ2-4, with 9 bases that match TRBD2. Germline V gene lookup returns CDR1 WSHSY and CDR2 SAAADI. J was trimmed by 5 bases and V by 0 bases; bases with no gene match: 2. This CDR3 comprises 15 residues. The CDR3, as DNA: TGCGCCAGCAGTGAGTCAGCGGGAGGTGAAAACATTCAGTACTTC. Its translation: CASSESAGGENIQYF.